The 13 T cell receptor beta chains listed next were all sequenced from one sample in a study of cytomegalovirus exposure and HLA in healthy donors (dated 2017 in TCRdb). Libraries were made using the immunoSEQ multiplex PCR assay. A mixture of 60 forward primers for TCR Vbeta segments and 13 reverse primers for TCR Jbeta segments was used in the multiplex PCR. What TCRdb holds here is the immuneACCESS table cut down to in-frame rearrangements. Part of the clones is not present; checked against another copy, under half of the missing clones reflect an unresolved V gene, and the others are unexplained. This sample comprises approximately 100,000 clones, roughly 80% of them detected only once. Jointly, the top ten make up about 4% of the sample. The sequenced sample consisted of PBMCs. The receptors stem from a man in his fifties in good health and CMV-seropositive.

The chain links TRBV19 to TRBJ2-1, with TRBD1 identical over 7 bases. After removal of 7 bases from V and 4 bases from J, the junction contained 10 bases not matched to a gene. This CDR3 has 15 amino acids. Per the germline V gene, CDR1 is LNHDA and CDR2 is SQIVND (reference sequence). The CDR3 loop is CASTERTGPYNEQFF. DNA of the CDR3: TGTGCCAGTACCGAGAGGACAGGACCTTACAATGAGCAGTTCTTC.

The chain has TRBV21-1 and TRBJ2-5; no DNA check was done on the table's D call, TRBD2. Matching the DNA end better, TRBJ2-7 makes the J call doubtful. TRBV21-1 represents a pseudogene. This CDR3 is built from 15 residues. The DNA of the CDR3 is TGTGCCAGCAGCAGAGGCACACCTACCTCCTACGAGCAGTACTTC. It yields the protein CASSRGTPTSYEQYF.

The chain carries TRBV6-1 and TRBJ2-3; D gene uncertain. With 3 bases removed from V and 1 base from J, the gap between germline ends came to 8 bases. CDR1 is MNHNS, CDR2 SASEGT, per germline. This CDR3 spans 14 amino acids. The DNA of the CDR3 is TGTGCCAGCAGTGACTGGTGGCGCACAGATACGCAGTATTTT. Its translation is CASSDWWRTDTQYF.

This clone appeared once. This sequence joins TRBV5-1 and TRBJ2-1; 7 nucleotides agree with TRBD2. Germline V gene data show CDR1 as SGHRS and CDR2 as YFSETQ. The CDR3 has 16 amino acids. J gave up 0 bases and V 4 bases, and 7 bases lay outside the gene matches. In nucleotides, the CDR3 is TGCGCCAGCAGCACCCCTTCTAGCGGCTCCTACAATGAGCAGTTCTTC. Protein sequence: CASSTPSSGSYNEQFF.

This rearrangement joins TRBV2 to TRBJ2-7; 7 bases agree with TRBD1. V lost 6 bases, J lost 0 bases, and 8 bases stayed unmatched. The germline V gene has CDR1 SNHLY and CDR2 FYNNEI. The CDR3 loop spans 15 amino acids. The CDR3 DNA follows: TGTGCCAGCAGGGGGACAGTCGTAAACTCCTACGAGCAGTACTTC. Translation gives CASRGTVVNSYEQYF.

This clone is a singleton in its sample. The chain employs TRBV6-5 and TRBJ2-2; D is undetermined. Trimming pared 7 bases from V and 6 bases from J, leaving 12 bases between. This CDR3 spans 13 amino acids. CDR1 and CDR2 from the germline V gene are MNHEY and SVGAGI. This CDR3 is CASKPTVPGELFF. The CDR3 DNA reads TGTGCCAGCAAGCCTACGGTCCCCGGGGAGCTGTTTTTT.

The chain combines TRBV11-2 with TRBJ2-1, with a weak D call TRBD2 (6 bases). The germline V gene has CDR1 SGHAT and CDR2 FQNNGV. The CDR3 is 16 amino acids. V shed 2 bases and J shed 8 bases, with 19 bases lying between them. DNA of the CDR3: TGTGCCAGCAGCTTATCGCCGACTAGAATACGGGATGAGCAGTTCTTC. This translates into CASSLSPTRIRDEQFF. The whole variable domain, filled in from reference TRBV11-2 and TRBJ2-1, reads EAGVAQSPRYKIIEKRQSVAFWCNPISGHATLYWYQQILGQGPKLLIQFQNNGVVDDSQLPKDRFSAERLKGVDSTLKIQPAKLEDSAVYLCASSLSPTRIRDEQFFGPGTRLTVL.

The CDR3, as DNA: TGTGCCAGCAGTTCTCAGGGGGCCGGACGTTTAGGAGAGACCCAGTACTTC. The encoded protein is CASSSQGAGRLGETQYF. The rearrangement links TRBV5-4 to TRBJ2-5, with TRBD1 matching 8 bases. Per the germline V gene, CDR1 is SGHNT and CDR2 is YYREEE (reference sequence). V lost 5 bases, J lost 4 bases, and 16 bases stayed unmatched. The CDR3 is 17 amino acids.

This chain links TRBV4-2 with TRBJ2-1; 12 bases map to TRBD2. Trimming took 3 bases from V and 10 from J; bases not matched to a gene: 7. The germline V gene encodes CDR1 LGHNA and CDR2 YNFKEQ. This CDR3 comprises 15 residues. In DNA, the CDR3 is TGTGCCAGCAGCCAGAGTCTAGCGGGAGGGAAAGAGCAGTTCTTC. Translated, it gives CASSQSLAGGKEQFF.

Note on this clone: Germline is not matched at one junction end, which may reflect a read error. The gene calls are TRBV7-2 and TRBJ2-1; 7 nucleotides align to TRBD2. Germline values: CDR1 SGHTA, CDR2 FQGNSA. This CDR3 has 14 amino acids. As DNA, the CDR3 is TGTGCCAGCAGCTTAGCTGCGGGAGCCGGGGTATCAATCTTC. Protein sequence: CASSLAAGAGVSIF.

CDR3 in amino acids: CASSPGGVADTQYF. The CDR3 nucleotides read TGTGCCAGCAGCCCCGGGGGAGTGGCAGATACGCAGTATTTT. The V call is TRBV7-9, the J call TRBJ2-3, with a weak D call TRBD2 (6 bases). Germline V gene data show CDR1 as SEHNR and CDR2 as FQNEAQ (reference sequence). The CDR3 extends over 14 amino acids. The V end lost 5 bases, the J end lost 4 bases, and 13 bases lay between the germline ends.

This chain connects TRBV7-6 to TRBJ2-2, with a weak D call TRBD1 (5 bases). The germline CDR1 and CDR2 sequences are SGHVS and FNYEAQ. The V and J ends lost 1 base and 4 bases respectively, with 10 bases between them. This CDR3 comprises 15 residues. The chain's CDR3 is CASSLGSGATGELFF. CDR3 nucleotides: TGTGCCAGCAGCTTAGGATCTGGGGCCACCGGGGAGCTGTTTTTT.

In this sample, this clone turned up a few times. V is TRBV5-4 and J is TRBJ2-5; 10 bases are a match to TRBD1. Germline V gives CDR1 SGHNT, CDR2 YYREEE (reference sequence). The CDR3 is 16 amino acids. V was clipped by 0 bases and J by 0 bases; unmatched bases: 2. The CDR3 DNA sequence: TGTGCCAGCAGCTTGGGGGACAGGGGATACCAAGAGACCCAGTACTTC. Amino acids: CASSLGDRGYQETQYF.